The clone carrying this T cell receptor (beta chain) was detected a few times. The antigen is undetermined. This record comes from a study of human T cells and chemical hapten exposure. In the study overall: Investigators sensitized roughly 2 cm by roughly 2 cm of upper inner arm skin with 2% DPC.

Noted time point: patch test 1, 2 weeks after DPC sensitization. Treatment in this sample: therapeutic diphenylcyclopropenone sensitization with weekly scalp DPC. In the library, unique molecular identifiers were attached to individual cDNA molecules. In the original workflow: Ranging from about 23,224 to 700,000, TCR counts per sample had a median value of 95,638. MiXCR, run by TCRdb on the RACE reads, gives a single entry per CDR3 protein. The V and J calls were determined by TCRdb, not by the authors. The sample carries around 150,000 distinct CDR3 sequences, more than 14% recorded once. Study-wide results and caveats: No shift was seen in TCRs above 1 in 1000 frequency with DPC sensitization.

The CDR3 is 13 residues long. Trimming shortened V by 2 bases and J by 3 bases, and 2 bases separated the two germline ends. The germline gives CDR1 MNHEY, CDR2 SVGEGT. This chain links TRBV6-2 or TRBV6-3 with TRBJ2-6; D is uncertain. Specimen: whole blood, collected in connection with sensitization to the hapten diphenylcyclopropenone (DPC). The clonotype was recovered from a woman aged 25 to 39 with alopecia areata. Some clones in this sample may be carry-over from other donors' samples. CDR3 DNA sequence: TGTGCCAGCAGTTACAGTGGGGCCAACGTCCTGACTTTC. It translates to CASSYSGANVLTF.